This T cell receptor (beta chain) was captured by sequencing in a study of cytomegalovirus exposure and HLA in healthy donors. Overall study findings and caveats: Published work reported that the classifier diagnosed cytomegalovirus status with high specificity and sensitivity.

13 Jbeta primers and 60 Vbeta primers were used for the PCR. Clones were read by immunoSEQ multiplex PCR, and TCRdb kept only the in-frame ones, dropping some. This table holds under 200,000 clones, over 60% found once. Between the trimmed V and J ends, which lost 2 bases and 7 bases, there was a span of 14 bases. Germline CDR1 and CDR2: SGHAT and FQNNGV. The CDR3 is 14 residues long. Concerning this clone: Its antigen is not identified.

This receptor was identified in a female donor in good health and CMV-seronegative. Sample: PBMCs. The genes are TRBV11-2 and TRBJ2-5; D possibly corresponds to TRBD1 (6 bases). In DNA form, the CDR3 reads TGTGCCAGCAGCTTAAGGACAGACGGCGGGACCCAGTACTTC. Amino acids: CASSLRTDGGTQYF.